A selection of T cell receptor beta chains follows, all from one sample in a study of identifying expanded T cells in peripheral blood. The method was immunoSEQ multiplex PCR; TCRdb's version includes in-frame clones alone and lacks a portion of them. Of 85,000 to 120,000 clones detected, 88% appear once; the ten largest clones hold about 14%. Sequenced: blood. The receptor source for this set is a person aged 18-69 years in good health. Each CDR3 is given with its conserved first and last residue. Each record gives: V gene, D gene, clone size, J gene, CDR3 DNA, CDR3 protein. D genes are given only for firm matches. Only some rows state a clone size, as once, few, many or a class for expanded clones.

TRBV7-6	TRBD2	.	TRBJ2-1	TGTGCCAGCAGCTCGTCTAGCGGGTCCTTCAATGAGCAGTTCTTC	CASSSSSGSFNEQFF
TRBV5-1	.	once	TRBJ1-1	TGCGCCAGCAGCCAGCCGACAGGATTGGACACTGAAGCTTTCTTT	CASSQPTGLDTEAFF
TRBV18	.	.	TRBJ1-6	TGTGCCAGCTCACAGTCGCAGGGTAATTCACCCCTCCACTTT	CASSQSQGNSPLHF
TRBV15	.	.	TRBJ1-6	TGTGCCACCAGCAGAGAGCGGCAGGCTTCGCGTGAATCACCCCTCCACTTT	CATSRERQASRESPLHF
TRBV6-6	TRBD1	.	TRBJ2-5	TGTGCCAGCAGGCCGGGACAGGGGGTCTCTTCAGAGACCCAGTACTTC	CASRPGQGVSSETQYF
TRBV14	.	.	TRBJ2-3	TGTGCCAGCAGCCAAGATGCCCCAGATACGCAGTATTTT	CASSQDAPDTQYF
TRBV7-8	.	.	TRBJ1-2	TGTGCCAGCAGCTTACACCTTGGGGGCTACACCTTC	CASSLHLGGYTF
TRBV14	TRBD2	.	TRBJ2-7	TGTGCCAGCAGCCAATTGGGTAGCGGGGGCTACGAGCAGTACTTC	CASSQLGSGGYEQYF
TRBV7-2	.	.	TRBJ1-4	TGTGCCAGCAGCTTAGCGGTGGGGGCCCGAGGAAAACTGTTTTTT	CASSLAVGARGKLFF
TRBV18	.	.	TRBJ2-5	TGTGCCAGCTCACCAACCAGCCAAGAGACCCAGTACTTC	CASSPTSQETQYF
TRBV11-2	.	.	TRBJ2-7	TGTGCCAGCAGCTTTGAGGGGACCTACGAGCAGTACTTC	CASSFEGTYEQYF
TRBV7-2	.	.	TRBJ2-7	TGTGCCAGCAGCTCGAACCGGGACAAAGTCAACGAGCAGTACTTC	CASSSNRDKVNEQYF
TRBV7-2	TRBD1	.	TRBJ2-5	TGTGCCAGCAGAGCGACAGGGCAGGTCGGGACCCAGTACTTC	CASRATGQVGTQYF
TRBV19	TRBD1	.	TRBJ2-7	TGTGCCAGTAGTCTCCCGGGACAGGGCACTCTCGAGCAGTACTTC	CASSLPGQGTLEQYF
TRBV18	.	once	TRBJ2-5	TGTGCCAGCTCACCAACGGGAGTGCAAGAGACCCAGTACTTC	CASSPTGVQETQYF
TRBV6-5	.	.	TRBJ2-2	TGTGCCAGCAGTCCCGACTCCTCGAACACCGGGGAGCTGTTTTTT	CASSPDSSNTGELFF
TRBV2	.	.	TRBJ1-3	TGTGCCAGCAGTCGGACGTTGAGCTCTGGAAACACCATATATTTT	CASSRTLSSGNTIYF
TRBV5-3	TRBD1	.	TRBJ2-7	TGTGCCAGAAGCTCCGGGACAGGGGTCGACGAGCAGTACTTC	CARSSGTGVDEQYF
TRBV27	.	.	TRBJ1-2	TGTGCCAGCAGTTTACGCAGGGGCTATGGCTACACCTTC	CASSLRRGYGYTF
TRBV4-1	TRBD1	.	TRBJ2-1	TGCGCCAGCAGCATAGGACAGGGGTTATGGAATGAGCAGTTCTTC	CASSIGQGLWNEQFF
TRBV6-1	TRBD1	.	TRBJ1-1	TGTGCCAGCAGAGGGACAGGGGGCTTCCCTGAAGCTTTCTTT	CASRGTGGFPEAFF
TRBV19	.	.	TRBJ1-3	TGTGCCACCAAAGAGCTTCTTGAAAACACCATATATTTT	CATKELLENTIYF
TRBV2	TRBD1	few	TRBJ1-5	TGTGCCAGCAGCCGGGACAGGGGTAATCAGCCCCAGCATTTT	CASSRDRGNQPQHF
TRBV6-1	.	.	TRBJ1-5	TGTGCCAGCAGTGAGAATTTCAATCAGCCCCAGCATTTT	CASSENFNQPQHF
TRBV6-1	TRBD1	once	TRBJ1-2	TGTGCCAGCAGTGAAGAGAGAGGAAGGCAGGGGGACGCATATGGCTACACCTTC	CASSEERGRQGDAYGYTF
TRBV6-1	.	.	TRBJ1-1	TGTGCCAGCAGTGAAACTGGAGGTGACGTTTTCGGAGCTTTCTTT	CASSETGGDVFGAFF
TRBV2	.	.	TRBJ2-1	TGTGCCAGCAGTGAGGCGAGGACTAAACAATTCTTC	CASSEARTKQFF
TRBV7-2	.	.	TRBJ2-6	TGTGCCAGCAGCTTAGACAGGGCGATTGGGGCCAACGTCCTGACTTTC	CASSLDRAIGANVLTF
TRBV19	TRBD2	.	TRBJ2-3	TGTGCCTCGGGAGGACACACAGATACGCAGTATTTT	CASGGHTDTQYF
TRBV6-5	.	.	TRBJ2-5	TGTGCCAGCAGTCCCCAGGGGGAGGAAGAGACCCAGTACTTC	CASSPQGEEETQYF
TRBV7-8	.	.	TRBJ1-1	TGTGCCAGCAGCCAGGGACCTGAAGCTTTCTTT	CASSQGPEAFF
TRBV4-1	.	.	TRBJ1-2	TGCGCCAGCAGCCAAGACTGGCTCTCACTTAACTATGGCTACACCTTC	CASSQDWLSLNYGYTF
TRBV28	TRBD2	.	TRBJ2-5	TGTGCCAGCAGTTCCAGCGGGAGCTGGGAGACCCAGTACTTC	CASSSSGSWETQYF
TRBV28	.	.	TRBJ2-1	TGTGCCAGCAGCCGCCCGAGGACCTTTTACAATGAGCAGTTCTTC	CASSRPRTFYNEQFF
TRBV29-1	.	once	TRBJ2-2	TGCAGCGTTGGTTTGGCGACCGGGGAGCTGTTTTTT	CSVGLATGELFF
TRBV18	TRBD1	.	TRBJ1-6	TGTGCCAGTTCACGGGGACAGGGGCAGGGTAATTCACCCCTCCACTTT	CASSRGQGQGNSPLHF
TRBV28	.	.	TRBJ1-3	TGTGCCAGCAGGGAAGACACCTCGATCTCTGGAAACACCATATATTTT	CASREDTSISGNTIYF
TRBV5-8	.	.	TRBJ1-5	TGTGCCAGCAGCTCGACAGGTGGGTCCCATCAGCCCCAGCATTTT	CASSSTGGSHQPQHF
TRBV14	.	.	TRBJ1-1	TGTGCCAGCAGCCGTACCCTGAGGGGAGTGGCTGGGACTGAAGCTTTCTTT	CASSRTLRGVAGTEAFF
TRBV7-9	.	.	TRBJ2-5	TGTGCCAGCAGCCGGGGCGGGTACCAAGAGACCCAGTACTTC	CASSRGGYQETQYF
TRBV19	.	.	TRBJ1-4	TGTGCCAGTAGTGGCGTTACAGGGAGTGCAACTAATGAAAAACTGTTTTTT	CASSGVTGSATNEKLFF
TRBV27	.	.	TRBJ1-2	TGTGCCAGCAGTCGCCCCGGAGCCGGGTTCTATGGCTACACCTTC	CASSRPGAGFYGYTF
TRBV29-1	.	.	TRBJ2-7	TGCAGCGTTGAAGGGGCCCCGTCCTGGACTGTATTCTACGAGCAGTACTTC	CSVEGAPSWTVFYEQYF
TRBV29-1	.	.	TRBJ1-1	TGCAGCGTTGAGCTACAGCGGACCACTGAAGCTTTCTTT	CSVELQRTTEAFF
TRBV7-8	.	.	TRBJ1-6	TGTGCCAGCAGCTTAGCGCGGGGGGCACGTTCACCCCTCCACTTT	CASSLARGARSPLHF
TRBV28	.	.	TRBJ1-5	TGTGCCAGCAGCACCGAAGGTGAGGGGGACAATCAGCCCCAGCATTTT	CASSTEGEGDNQPQHF
TRBV4-3	.	.	TRBJ1-4	TGCGCCAGCAGCCAAGATCGGGCCCCCAATGAAAAACTGTTTTTT	CASSQDRAPNEKLFF
TRBV27	.	.	TRBJ1-4	TGTGCCAGCAGTTTTTACGGATTTACAACTAATGAAAAACTGTTTTTT	CASSFYGFTTNEKLFF
TRBV7-2	TRBD2	.	TRBJ2-7	TGTGCCAGCAGCAGACTAGCGGGGGGGCATGAGCAGTACTTC	CASSRLAGGHEQYF
TRBV7-8	TRBD1	.	TRBJ1-6	TGTGCCAGCAGCCCTCCGGGACAGGGGTACTCACCCCTCCACTTT	CASSPPGQGYSPLHF
TRBV14	.	.	TRBJ1-1	TGTGCCAGCAGCCGACAGATTAACACTGAAGCTTTCTTT	CASSRQINTEAFF
TRBV7-2	TRBD2	.	TRBJ2-7	TGTGCCAGCAGCTCAATGGCTAGCGGGGGGGTGCAGTACTTC	CASSSMASGGVQYF
TRBV28	TRBD1	.	TRBJ2-7	TGTGCCAGCAGTTTGCGGGACAGGGCCCCCTACGAGCAGTACTTC	CASSLRDRAPYEQYF
TRBV4-1	.	once	TRBJ2-2	TGCGCCAGCAGCCAAGTGTGGAGTAGCTCAACCGGGGAGCTGTTTTTT	CASSQVWSSSTGELFF
TRBV14	.	.	TRBJ2-1	TGTGCCAGCAGCCAGTCGGGGGGCGCTCGAAATGAGCAGTTCTTC	CASSQSGGARNEQFF
TRBV28	TRBD1	few	TRBJ2-1	TGTGCCAGCAGTTCCCGGGACAGGTACAATGAGCAGTTCTTC	CASSSRDRYNEQFF
TRBV25-1	TRBD1	.	TRBJ1-2	TGTGCCAGCAGCGTAGGGGGCGGCTATGGCTACACCTTC	CASSVGGGYGYTF
TRBV11-1	.	.	TRBJ2-5	TGTGCCAGCAGCTTAGTCGGGCGTTTGTCAGGAGAGACCCAGTACTTC	CASSLVGRLSGETQYF
TRBV7-3	.	.	TRBJ2-1	TGTGCCAGCAGCTTAATCGACAGCTTATACAATGAGCAGTTCTTC	CASSLIDSLYNEQFF
TRBV6-1	.	many	TRBJ2-1	TGTGCCAGCAGTGACGGGGGGCAGGGGGCGCCCGGTGAGCAGTTCTTC	CASSDGGQGAPGEQFF